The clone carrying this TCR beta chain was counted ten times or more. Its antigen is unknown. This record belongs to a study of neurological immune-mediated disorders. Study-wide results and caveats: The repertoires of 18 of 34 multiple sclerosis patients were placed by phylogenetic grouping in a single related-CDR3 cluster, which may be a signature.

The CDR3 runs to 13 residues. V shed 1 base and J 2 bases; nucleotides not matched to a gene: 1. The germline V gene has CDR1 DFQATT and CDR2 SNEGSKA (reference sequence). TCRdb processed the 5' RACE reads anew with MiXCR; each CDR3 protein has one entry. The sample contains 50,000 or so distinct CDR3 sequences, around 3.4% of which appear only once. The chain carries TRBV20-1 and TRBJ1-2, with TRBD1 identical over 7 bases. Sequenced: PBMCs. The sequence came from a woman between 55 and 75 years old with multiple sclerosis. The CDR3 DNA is TGCAGTGCTAGAGGGGGACAGAACTATGGCTACACCTTC. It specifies CSARGGQNYGYTF.